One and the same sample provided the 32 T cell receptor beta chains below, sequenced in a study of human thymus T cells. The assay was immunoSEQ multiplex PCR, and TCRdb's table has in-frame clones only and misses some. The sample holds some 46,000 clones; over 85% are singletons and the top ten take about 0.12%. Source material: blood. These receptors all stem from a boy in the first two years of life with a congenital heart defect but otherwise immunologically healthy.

The DNA of the CDR3 is TGTGCCAGCAGCTTACTAGGAGGGACCGGGGAGCTGTTTTTT. Translated: CASSLLGGTGELFF. The J gene is TRBJ2-2, the V gene TRBV7-3, with D possibly matching TRBD2 (6 bases). Germline values: CDR1 SGHTA, CDR2 FQGTGA. V was pared by 2 bases and J by 5 bases, with 9 bases between. This CDR3 spans 14 amino acids.

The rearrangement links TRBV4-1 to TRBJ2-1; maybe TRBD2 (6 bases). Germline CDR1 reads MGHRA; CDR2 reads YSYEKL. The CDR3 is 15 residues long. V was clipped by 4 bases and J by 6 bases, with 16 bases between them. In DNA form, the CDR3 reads TGCGCCAGCAGCCGGGCCCTAGCGATCCTCAATGAGCAGTTCTTC. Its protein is CASSRALAILNEQFF.

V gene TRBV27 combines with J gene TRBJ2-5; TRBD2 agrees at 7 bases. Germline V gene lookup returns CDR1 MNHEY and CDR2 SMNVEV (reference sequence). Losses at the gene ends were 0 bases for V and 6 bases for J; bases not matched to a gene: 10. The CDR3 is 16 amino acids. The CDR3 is CASSLSRTSWIKTQYF. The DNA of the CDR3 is TGTGCCAGCAGTTTATCGAGGACTAGTTGGATAAAGACCCAGTACTTC.

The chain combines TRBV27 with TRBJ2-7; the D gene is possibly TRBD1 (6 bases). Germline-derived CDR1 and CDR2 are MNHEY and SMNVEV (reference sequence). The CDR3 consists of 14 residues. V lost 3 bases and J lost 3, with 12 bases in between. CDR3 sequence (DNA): TGTGCCAGCAGTTTTTCGACAGGACTCTACGAGCAGTACTTC. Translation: CASSFSTGLYEQYF.

The CDR3 is CASSSGTSPDTQYF. CDR3 in DNA: TGTGCCAGCAGCTCAGGGACTAGCCCAGATACGCAGTATTTT. This chain links TRBV5-6 with TRBJ2-3; 9 bases align to TRBD2. The junction had 3 bases not matched to a gene; V was cut back by 3 bases and J by 4 bases. CDR1 and CDR2 from the germline V gene are SGHDT and YYEEEE. The CDR3 consists of 14 residues.

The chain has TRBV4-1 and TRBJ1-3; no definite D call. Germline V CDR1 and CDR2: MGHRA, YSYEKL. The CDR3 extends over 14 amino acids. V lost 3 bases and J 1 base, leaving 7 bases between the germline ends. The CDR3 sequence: CASSHGPSGNTIYF. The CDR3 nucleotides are TGCGCCAGCAGCCATGGACCTTCTGGAAACACCATATATTTT.

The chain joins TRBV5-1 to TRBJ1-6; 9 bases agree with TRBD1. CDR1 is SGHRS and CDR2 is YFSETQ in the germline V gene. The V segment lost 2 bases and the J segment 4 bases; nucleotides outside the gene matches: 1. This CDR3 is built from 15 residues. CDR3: CASSFGQGYNSPLHF. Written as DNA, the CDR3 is TGCGCCAGCAGCTTTGGACAGGGGTATAATTCACCCCTCCACTTT.

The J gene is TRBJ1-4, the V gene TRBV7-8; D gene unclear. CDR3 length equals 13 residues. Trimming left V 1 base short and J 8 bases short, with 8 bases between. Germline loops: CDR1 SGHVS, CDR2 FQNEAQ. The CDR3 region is CASSLERKEKLFF. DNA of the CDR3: TGTGCCAGCAGCTTAGAACGGAAGGAAAAACTGTTTTTT.

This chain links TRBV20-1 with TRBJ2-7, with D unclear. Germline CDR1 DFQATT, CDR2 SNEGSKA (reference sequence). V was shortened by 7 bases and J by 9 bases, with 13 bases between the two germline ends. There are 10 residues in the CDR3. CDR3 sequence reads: CSVPGLWQYF. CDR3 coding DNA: TGCAGTGTACCGGGTCTTTGGCAGTACTTC.

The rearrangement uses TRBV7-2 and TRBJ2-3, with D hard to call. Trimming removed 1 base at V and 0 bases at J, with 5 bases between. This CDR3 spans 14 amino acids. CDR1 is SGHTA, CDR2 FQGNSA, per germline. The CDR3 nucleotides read TGTGCCAGCAGCTTAGGGCTAAGCACAGATACGCAGTATTTT. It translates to CASSLGLSTDTQYF. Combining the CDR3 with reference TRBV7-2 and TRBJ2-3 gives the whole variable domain GAGVSQSPSNKVTEKGKDVELRCDPISGHTALYWYRQSLGQGLEFLIYFQGNSAPDKSGLPSDRFSAERTGGSVSTLTIQRTQQEDSAVYLCASSLGLSTDTQYFGPGTRLTVL.

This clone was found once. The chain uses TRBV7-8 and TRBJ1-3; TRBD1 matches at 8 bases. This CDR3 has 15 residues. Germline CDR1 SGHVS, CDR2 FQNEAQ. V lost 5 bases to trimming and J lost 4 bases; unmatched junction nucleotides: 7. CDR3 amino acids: CASSEAGGWGNTIYF. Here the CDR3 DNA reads TGTGCCAGCAGCGAGGCAGGGGGCTGGGGAAACACCATATATTTT.

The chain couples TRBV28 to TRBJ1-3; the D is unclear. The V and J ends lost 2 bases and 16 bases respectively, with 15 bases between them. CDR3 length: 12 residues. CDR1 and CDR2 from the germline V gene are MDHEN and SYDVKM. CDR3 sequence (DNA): TGTGCCAGCAGTTTAACGGAGCGGCCGTTTTATTTT. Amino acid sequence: CASSLTERPFYF.

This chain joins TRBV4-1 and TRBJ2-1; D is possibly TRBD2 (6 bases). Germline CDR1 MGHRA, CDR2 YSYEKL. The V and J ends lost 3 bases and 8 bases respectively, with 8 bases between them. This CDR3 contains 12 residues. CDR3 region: CASSQGGHEQFF. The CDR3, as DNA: TGCGCCAGCAGCCAGGGGGGACATGAGCAGTTCTTC.

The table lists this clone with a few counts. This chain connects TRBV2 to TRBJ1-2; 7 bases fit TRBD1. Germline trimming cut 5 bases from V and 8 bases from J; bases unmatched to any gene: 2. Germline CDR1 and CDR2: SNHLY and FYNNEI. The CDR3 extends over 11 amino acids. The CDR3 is CASSLQGGYTF. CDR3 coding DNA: TGTGCCAGCAGTTTACAGGGGGGCTACACCTTC.

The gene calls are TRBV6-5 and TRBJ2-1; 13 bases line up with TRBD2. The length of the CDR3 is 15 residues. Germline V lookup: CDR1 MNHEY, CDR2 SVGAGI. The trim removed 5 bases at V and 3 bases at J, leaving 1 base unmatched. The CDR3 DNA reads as TGTGCCAGCAGTACTAGCGGGGGGGGCTACAATGAGCAGTTCTTC. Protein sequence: CASSTSGGGYNEQFF.

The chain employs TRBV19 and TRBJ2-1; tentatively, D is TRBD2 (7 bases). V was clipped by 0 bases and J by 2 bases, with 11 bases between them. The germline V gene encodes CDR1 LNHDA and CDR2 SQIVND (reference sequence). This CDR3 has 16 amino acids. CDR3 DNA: TGTGCCAGTAGTATAGATGGGCGGGGGCCCTACAATGAGCAGTTCTTC. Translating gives CASSIDGRGPYNEQFF. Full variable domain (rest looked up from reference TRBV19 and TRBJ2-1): DGGITQSPKYLFRKEGQNVTLSCEQNLNHDAMYWYRQDPGQGLRLIYYSQIVNDFQKGDIAEGYSVSREKKESFPLTVTSAQKNPTAFYLCASSIDGRGPYNEQFFGPGTRLTVL.

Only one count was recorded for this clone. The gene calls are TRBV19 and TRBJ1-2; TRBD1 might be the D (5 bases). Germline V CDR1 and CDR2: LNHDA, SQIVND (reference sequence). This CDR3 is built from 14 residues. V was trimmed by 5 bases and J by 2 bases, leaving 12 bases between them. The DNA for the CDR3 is TGTGCCAGTAGTCGCCAGACAGAGAACTATGGCTACACCTTC. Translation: CASSRQTENYGYTF.

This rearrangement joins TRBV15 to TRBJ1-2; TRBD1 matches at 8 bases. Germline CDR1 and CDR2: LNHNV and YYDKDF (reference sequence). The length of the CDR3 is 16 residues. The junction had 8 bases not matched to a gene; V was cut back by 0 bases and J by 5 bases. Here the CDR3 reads CATSRDRQGIGYGYTF. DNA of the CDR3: TGTGCCACCAGCAGAGATCGACAGGGGATAGGGTATGGCTACACCTTC.

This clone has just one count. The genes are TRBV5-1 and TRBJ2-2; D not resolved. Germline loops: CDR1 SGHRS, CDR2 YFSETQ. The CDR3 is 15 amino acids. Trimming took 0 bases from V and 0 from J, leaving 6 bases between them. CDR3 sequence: CASSLDSANTGELFF. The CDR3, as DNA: TGCGCCAGCAGCTTGGACTCAGCGAACACCGGGGAGCTGTTTTTT. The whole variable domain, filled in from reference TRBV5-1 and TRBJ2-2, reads KAGVTQTPRYLIKTRGQQVTLSCSPISGHRSVSWYQQTPGQGLQFLFEYFSETQRNKGNFPGRFSGRQFSNSRSEMNVSTLELGDSALYLCASSLDSANTGELFFGEGSRLTVL.

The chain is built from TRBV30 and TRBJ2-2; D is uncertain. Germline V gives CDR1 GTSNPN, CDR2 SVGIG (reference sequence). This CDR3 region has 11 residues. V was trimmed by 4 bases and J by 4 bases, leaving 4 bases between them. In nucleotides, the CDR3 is TGTGCCTGGACTAGCACCGGGGAGCTGTTTTTT. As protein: CAWTSTGELFF.

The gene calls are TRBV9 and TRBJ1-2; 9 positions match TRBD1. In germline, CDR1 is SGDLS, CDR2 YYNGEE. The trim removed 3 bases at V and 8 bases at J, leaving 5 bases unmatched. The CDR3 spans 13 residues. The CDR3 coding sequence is TGTGCCAGCAGCGCACAGGGGGCGCGGGGCTACACCTTC. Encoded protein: CASSAQGARGYTF. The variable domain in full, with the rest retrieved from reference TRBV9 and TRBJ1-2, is DSGVTQTPKHLITATGQRVTLRCSPRSGDLSVYWYQQSLDQGLQFLIQYYNGEERAKGNILERFSAQQFPDLHSELNLSSLELGDSALYFCASSAQGARGYTFGSGTRLTVV.

CDR3 coding DNA: TGTGCCAGCAGCTCTGGCCCGGCAGGGTCTCCCCCTGAGCAGTTCTTC. The encoded protein is CASSSGPAGSPPEQFF. The chain is built from TRBV7-9 and TRBJ2-1, with D perhaps matching TRBD1 (5 bases). Trimming removed 4 bases at V and 9 bases at J, with 22 bases between. In germline, CDR1 is SEHNR, CDR2 FQNEAQ (reference sequence). There are 16 residues in the CDR3.

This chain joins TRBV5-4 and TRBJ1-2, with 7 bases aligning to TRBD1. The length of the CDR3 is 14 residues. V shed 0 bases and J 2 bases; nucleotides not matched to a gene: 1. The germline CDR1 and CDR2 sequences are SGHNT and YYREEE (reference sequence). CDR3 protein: CASSLGGQNYGYTF. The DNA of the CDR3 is TGTGCCAGCAGCTTGGGGGGACAGAACTATGGCTACACCTTC.

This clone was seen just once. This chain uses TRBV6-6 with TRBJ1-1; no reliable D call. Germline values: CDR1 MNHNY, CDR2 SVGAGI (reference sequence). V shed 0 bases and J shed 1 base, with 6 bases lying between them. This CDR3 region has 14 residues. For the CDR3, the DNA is TGTGCCAGCAGTTACTCGACCAGGAACACTGAAGCTTTCTTT. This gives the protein CASSYSTRNTEAFF.

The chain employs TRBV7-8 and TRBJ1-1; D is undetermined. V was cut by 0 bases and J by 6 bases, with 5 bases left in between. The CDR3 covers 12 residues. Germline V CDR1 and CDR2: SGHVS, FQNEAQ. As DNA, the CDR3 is TGTGCCAGCAGCTTAGCGCTGGCTGAAGCTTTCTTT. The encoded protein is CASSLALAEAFF.

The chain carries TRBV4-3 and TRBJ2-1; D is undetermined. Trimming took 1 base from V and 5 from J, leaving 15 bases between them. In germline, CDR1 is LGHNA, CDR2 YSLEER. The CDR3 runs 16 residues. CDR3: CASSQVVRLTNNEQFF. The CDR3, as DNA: TGCGCCAGCAGCCAAGTGGTAAGGCTAACCAACAATGAGCAGTTCTTC.

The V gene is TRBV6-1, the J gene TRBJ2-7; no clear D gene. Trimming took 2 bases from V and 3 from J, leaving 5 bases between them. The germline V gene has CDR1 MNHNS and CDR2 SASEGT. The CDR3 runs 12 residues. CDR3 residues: CASSEKGYEQYF. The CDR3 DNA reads TGTGCCAGCAGTGAAAAGGGCTACGAGCAGTACTTC.

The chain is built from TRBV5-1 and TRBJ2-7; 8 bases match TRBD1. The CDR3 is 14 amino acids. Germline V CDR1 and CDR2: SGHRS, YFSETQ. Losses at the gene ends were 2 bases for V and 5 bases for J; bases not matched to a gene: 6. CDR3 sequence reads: CASSFRTGRDEQYF. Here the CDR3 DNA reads TGCGCCAGCAGCTTCCGGACAGGGAGAGACGAGCAGTACTTC.

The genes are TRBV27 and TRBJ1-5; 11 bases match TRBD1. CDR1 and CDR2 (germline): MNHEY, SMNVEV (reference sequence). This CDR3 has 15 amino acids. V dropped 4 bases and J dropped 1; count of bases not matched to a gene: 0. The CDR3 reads CASSWTGGSNQPQHF. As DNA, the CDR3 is TGTGCCAGCAGTTGGACAGGGGGCAGCAATCAGCCCCAGCATTTT.

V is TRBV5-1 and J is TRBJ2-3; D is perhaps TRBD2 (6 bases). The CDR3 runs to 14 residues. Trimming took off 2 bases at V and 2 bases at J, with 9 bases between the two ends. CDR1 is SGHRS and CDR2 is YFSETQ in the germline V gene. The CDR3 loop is CASSFGGDTDTQYF. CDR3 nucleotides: TGCGCCAGCAGCTTCGGCGGGGACACAGATACGCAGTATTTT.

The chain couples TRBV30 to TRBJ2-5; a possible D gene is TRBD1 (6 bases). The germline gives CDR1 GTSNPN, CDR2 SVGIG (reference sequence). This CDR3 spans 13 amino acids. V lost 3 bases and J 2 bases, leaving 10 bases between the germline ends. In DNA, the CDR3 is TGTGCCTGGAGACAGGGCCCACAAGAGACCCAGTACTTC. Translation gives CAWRQGPQETQYF.

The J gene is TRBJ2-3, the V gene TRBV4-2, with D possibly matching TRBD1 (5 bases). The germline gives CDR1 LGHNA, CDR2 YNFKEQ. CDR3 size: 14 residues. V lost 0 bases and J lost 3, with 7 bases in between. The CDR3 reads CASSQDQGTDTQYF. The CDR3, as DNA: TGTGCCAGCAGCCAAGATCAGGGAACAGATACGCAGTATTTT.